This T cell receptor beta chain was documented in a study of T-cell reconstitution after alpha-beta-depleted transplantation in children. Study results and caveats: When one year had passed after transplant, most T-cell counts and diversity came from newly produced T cells. Elevated TCRbeta diversity at day 60 was traced, in some patients, to surviving recipient T cells and thymic progenitors. There were reportedly several hundred expanded graft clones from which alpha-beta T cells came about two months after transplant.

The trim removed 4 bases at V and 2 bases at J, leaving 8 bases unmatched. The CDR3 is made up of 15 amino acids. CDR1 and CDR2 (germline): GTSNPN, SVGIG (reference sequence). As for this clonotype: The antigen is unknown.

The TCRbeta library incorporated unique molecular identifiers. TCRdb reanalysed the PCR reads using MiXCR and keeps one entry per CDR3 protein. The sample carries around 440,000 distinct CDR3 sequences, about 17% recorded once. V and J are TRBV30 and TRBJ2-1, with TRBD1 identical over 7 bases. The receptor was isolated from a boy in the first two years of life who had a stem cell transplant for Wiskott-Aldrich syndrome, so the T cells may come from the graft donor. Sequences were derived from PBMCs, mostly from graft donor cells, sampled 360 days after TCRalphabeta/CD19-depleted stem cell transplant. CDR3 DNA sequence: TGTGCCTGGATCTCCGGAGACAGGGCCTACAATGAGCAGTTCTTC. It translates to CAWISGDRAYNEQFF.